The clone carrying this T cell receptor (beta chain) was seen repeatedly, ten times or more. Its matching antigen is unknown. The authors took PBMCs from roughly 9.3 ml fresh peripheral blood. The sample originates from a study of T cells in Graves' hyperthyroidism and ophthalmopathy. Overall study findings and caveats: Appearing also in blood were most of the thyroid clonotypes expanded above 0.001. A 13 V-J signature model discriminated ophthalmopathy versus stable hyperthyroidism.

Amplified TCR beta CDR3 regions came from RNA transcripts. The HTBI set primed first-round TCR CDR3 RT-PCR. One entry per CDR3 protein, called by TCRdb with MiXCR from the multiplex PCR reads. The table records about 420,000 distinct CDR3 sequences, more than 15% of them present only once. The clonotype was recovered from a young woman with Graves' hyperthyroidism. The sequencing sample was made of blood.

CDR3: CASSLKPGLAGARGGTGELFF. For the CDR3, the DNA is TGTGCCAGCAGCTTAAAGCCGGGACTAGCGGGAGCTCGAGGTGGCACCGGGGAGCTGTTTTTT. The genes are TRBV7-2 and TRBJ2-2, with TRBD2 identical over 14 bases. Germline CDR1 and CDR2: SGHTA and FQGNSA. Unmatched junction bases numbered 15, after V lost 2 bases and J lost 4 bases. The CDR3 is 21 amino acids.